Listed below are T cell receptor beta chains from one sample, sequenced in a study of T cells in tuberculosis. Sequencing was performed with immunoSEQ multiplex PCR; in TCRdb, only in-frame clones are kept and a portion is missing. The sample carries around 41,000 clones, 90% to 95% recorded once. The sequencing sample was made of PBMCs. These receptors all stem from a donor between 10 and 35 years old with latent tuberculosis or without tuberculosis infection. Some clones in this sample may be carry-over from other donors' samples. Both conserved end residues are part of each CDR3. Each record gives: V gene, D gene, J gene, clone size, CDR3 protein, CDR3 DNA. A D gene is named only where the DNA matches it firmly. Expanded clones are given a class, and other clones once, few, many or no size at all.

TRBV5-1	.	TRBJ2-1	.	CASSPGKTSSYNEQFF	TGCGCCAGCAGTCCGGGTAAAACTAGCTCCTACAATGAGCAGTTCTTC
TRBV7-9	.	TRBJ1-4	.	CASSVAGFEKLFF	TGTGCCAGCAGCGTCGCAGGGTTTGAAAAACTGTTTTTT
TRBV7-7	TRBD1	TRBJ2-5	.	CASSPRGTGETQYF	TGTGCCAGCAGCCCCCGTGGGACAGGGGAGACCCAGTACTTC
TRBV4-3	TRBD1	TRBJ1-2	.	CASSHDGQGIGNGYTF	TGCGCCAGCAGCCACGACGGACAGGGAATCGGGAATGGCTACACCTTC
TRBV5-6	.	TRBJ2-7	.	CASRVPGRALYEQYF	TGTGCCAGCAGGGTACCTGGCAGGGCTCTATACGAGCAGTACTTC
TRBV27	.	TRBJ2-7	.	CASSSGLLHEQYF	TGTGCCAGCAGTTCCGGACTACTACACGAGCAGTACTTC
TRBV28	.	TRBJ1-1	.	CASSLSVQGDEAFF	TGTGCCAGCAGTTTATCGGTACAGGGCGATGAAGCTTTCTTT
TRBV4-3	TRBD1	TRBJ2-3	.	CASSQERLGGADTQYF	TGCGCCAGCAGCCAAGAGAGGTTAGGGGGCGCAGATACGCAGTATTTT
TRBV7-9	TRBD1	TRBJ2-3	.	CASSRLPPTGGRDTQYF	TGTGCCAGCAGCCGCCTCCCCCCGACAGGGGGGAGAGATACGCAGTATTTT
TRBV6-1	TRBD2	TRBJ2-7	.	CASRQAGAGYEQYF	TGTGCCAGCAGACAAGCGGGAGCTGGGTACGAGCAGTACTTC
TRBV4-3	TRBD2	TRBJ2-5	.	CASSQDLRGGETQYF	TGCGCCAGCAGCCAAGATTTAAGGGGAGGGGAGACCCAGTACTTC
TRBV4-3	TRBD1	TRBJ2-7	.	CASSSGQGEQYEQYF	TGCGCCAGCAGCAGCGGACAGGGGGAACAGTACGAGCAGTACTTC
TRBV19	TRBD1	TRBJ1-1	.	CASSPPDRGQNTEAFF	TGTGCCAGTAGTCCGCCCGACAGGGGTCAGAACACTGAAGCTTTCTTT
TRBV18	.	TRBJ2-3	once	CASSPLDSF	TGTGCCAGCTCACCACTCGACTCCTTT
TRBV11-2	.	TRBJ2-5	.	CASSLYSWATTRGETQYF	TGTGCCAGCAGCTTATACTCTTGGGCGACGACCCGAGGGGAGACCCAGTACTTC
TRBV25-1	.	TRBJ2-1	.	CASSRLGAEYYNEQFF	TGTGCCAGCAGTAGGTTGGGAGCGGAGTACTACAATGAGCAGTTCTTC
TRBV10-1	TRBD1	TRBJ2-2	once	CASSAPKGQGVSGTGELFF	TGCGCCAGCAGTGCTCCAAAGGGACAGGGGGTCTCGGGCACCGGGGAGCTGTTTTTT
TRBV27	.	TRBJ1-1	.	CASKTGLNTEAFF	TGTGCCAGCAAAACAGGGTTGAACACTGAAGCTTTCTTT
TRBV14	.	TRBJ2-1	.	CASSKEIRGEQFF	TGTGCCAGCAGCAAAGAGATTCGCGGTGAGCAGTTCTTC
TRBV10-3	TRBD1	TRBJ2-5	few	CAISESWGQGTQETQYF	TGTGCCATCAGTGAGTCGTGGGGACAGGGGACCCAAGAGACCCAGTACTTC
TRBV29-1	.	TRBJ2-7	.	CSVQGSYVYEQYF	TGCAGCGTTCAGGGGTCGTACGTCTACGAGCAGTACTTC
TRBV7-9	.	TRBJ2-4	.	CASSPPRGDIQYF	TGTGCCAGCAGCCCCCCACGGGGAGACATTCAGTACTTC
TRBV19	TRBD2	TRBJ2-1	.	CASSIRTSNNEQFF	TGTGCCAGTAGTATCCGGACTAGCAACAATGAGCAGTTCTTC
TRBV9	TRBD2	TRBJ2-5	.	CASSVDLAGWETQYF	TGTGCCAGCAGCGTAGATCTAGCGGGATGGGAGACCCAGTACTTC
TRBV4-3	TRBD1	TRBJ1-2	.	CASSPGTGANYGYTF	TGCGCCAGCAGTCCCGGGACAGGTGCTAACTATGGCTACACCTTC
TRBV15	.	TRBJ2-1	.	CATSSQTASGEQFF	TGTGCCACCAGCAGCCAGACTGCGTCGGGTGAGCAGTTCTTC
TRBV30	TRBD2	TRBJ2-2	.	CAWRAGTITGELFF	TGTGCCTGGAGGGCCGGGACTATCACCGGGGAGCTGTTTTTT
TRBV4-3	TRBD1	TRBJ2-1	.	CASAQGGTGYYNEQFF	TGCGCCAGCGCCCAGGGGGGGACAGGGTACTACAATGAGCAGTTCTTC
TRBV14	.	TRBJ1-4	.	CASSQDRGLELFF	TGTGCCAGCAGCCAAGATCGAGGGTTAGAACTGTTTTTT
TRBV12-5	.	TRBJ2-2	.	CASGLGPGGELFF	TGTGCTAGTGGTTTGGGTCCGGGCGGGGAGCTGTTTTTT
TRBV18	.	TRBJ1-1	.	CASSPGLLHAEAFF	TGTGCCAGCTCACCCGGACTGCTCCACGCTGAAGCTTTCTTT
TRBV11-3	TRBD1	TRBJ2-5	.	CASSSVDRVRQETQYF	TGTGCCAGCAGCTCCGTTGACAGGGTCCGACAAGAGACCCAGTACTTC
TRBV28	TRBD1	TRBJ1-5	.	CASIDGQGVSNQPQHF	TGTGCCAGCATCGACGGACAGGGGGTTAGCAATCAGCCCCAGCATTTT
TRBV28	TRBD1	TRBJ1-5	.	CASSRTGGNNQPQHF	TGTGCCAGCAGTCGGACAGGGGGCAACAATCAGCCCCAGCATTTT
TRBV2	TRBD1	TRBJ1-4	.	CASSESGRGLKKLFF	TGTGCCAGCAGTGAATCCGGCAGGGGGCTCAAGAAACTGTTTTTT
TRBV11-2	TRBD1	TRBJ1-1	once	CASSLGGGGPMNTEAFF	TGTGCCAGCAGCTTAGGAGGAGGGGGCCCCATGAACACTGAAGCTTTCTTT
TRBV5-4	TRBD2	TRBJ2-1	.	CASSRGLEDEQFF	TGTGCCAGCAGCAGGGGACTAGAGGATGAGCAGTTCTTC
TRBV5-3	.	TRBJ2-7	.	CAINTGRTGTCSYEQYF	TGTGCCATAAACACGGGCCGGACCGGGACTTGCTCCTACGAGCAGTACTTC
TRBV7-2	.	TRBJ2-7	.	CASSLGGTWIYEQYF	TGTGCCAGCAGCTTAGGGGGGACATGGATCTACGAGCAGTACTTC
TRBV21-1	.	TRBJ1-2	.	CARNLSRGPSGYGYTF	TGTGCCAGAAACCTAAGCAGGGGGCCTTCGGGCTATGGCTACACCTTC
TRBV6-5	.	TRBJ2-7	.	CASSYSKGRPDYEQYF	TGTGCCAGCAGTTACTCGAAAGGCAGGCCTGACTACGAGCAGTACTTC
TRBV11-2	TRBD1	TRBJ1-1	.	CASSFRDRGQGTEAFF	TGTGCCAGCAGCTTCCGGGACAGGGGGCAGGGCACTGAAGCTTTCTTT
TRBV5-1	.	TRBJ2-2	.	CASRGARNTGELFF	TGCGCCAGCAGGGGGGCAAGGAACACCGGGGAGCTGTTTTTT
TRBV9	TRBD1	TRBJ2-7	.	CASSVSPGQAYEQYF	TGTGCCAGCAGCGTATCCCCGGGACAGGCCTACGAGCAGTACTTC
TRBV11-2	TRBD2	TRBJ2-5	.	CASSYRTRASGREETQYF	TGTGCCAGCAGCTACAGGACTAGGGCTAGCGGGAGGGAAGAGACCCAGTACTTC
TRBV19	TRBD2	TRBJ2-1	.	CASSILSGRGNEQFF	TGTGCCAGTAGTATTCTGAGCGGGAGAGGTAATGAGCAGTTCTTC